These 8 T cell receptor beta chains share one sample of origin, sequenced in a study of blood T cell repertoires in COVID-19. The repertoire was sequenced with immunoSEQ multiplex PCR; TCRdb's copy has only in-frame clones and lacks some. The sample lists roughly 250,000 clones, approximately 85% occurring once. The sequenced material came from PBMCs or T cells enriched from blood (not recorded which). The receptors originated from a woman aged 25-40 years who had recovered from COVID-19.

The V gene is TRBV19, the J gene TRBJ2-3; D ambiguous. Germline-derived CDR1 and CDR2 are LNHDA and SQIVND (reference sequence). This CDR3 spans 14 amino acids. V lost 1 base and J 6 bases, leaving 11 bases between the germline ends. This CDR3 is CASSIGRRSDTQYF. In DNA, the CDR3 is TGTGCCAGTAGTATAGGTAGGAGATCGGATACGCAGTATTTT. The whole variable domain, filled in from reference TRBV19 and TRBJ2-3, reads DGGITQSPKYLFRKEGQNVTLSCEQNLNHDAMYWYRQDPGQGLRLIYYSQIVNDFQKGDIAEGYSVSREKKESFPLTVTSAQKNPTAFYLCASSIGRRSDTQYFGPGTRLTVL.

This rearrangement joins TRBV11-3 to TRBJ2-3; possibly TRBD1 for D (6 bases). Per germline, CDR1 SGHNT and CDR2 YENEEA. The CDR3 has 9 residues. CDR3 in amino acids: CTGPDTQYF. The CDR3 nucleotides read TGTACAGGGCCAGATACGCAGTATTTT.

The rearrangement links TRBV30 to TRBJ1-1; D not certain. The CDR3 is made up of 13 amino acids. CDR1 and CDR2 (germline): GTSNPN, SVGIG (reference sequence). V lost 2 bases to trimming and J lost 4 bases, with 11 bases between them. The CDR3 DNA is TGTGCCTGGAGTTTCGTACAGACCACTGAAGCTTTCTTT. It yields the protein CAWSFVQTTEAFF.

The table lists this clone with a count of one. The chain employs TRBV11-2 and TRBJ1-2; D uncertain. Germline V gives CDR1 SGHAT, CDR2 FQNNGV. The CDR3 contains 14 residues. Trimming cost V 1 base and J 7 bases, with 13 bases left between them. The CDR3 region has the DNA TGTGCCAGCAGCTTAGTGGCGGCCCGTGGTGGCTACACCTTC. Its translation: CASSLVAARGGYTF.

This clone has more than one count but fewer than ten. The chain couples TRBV11-2 to TRBJ1-5; 7 bases agree with TRBD1. Germline lookup yields CDR1 SGHAT and CDR2 FQNNGV. The CDR3 extends over 14 amino acids. J gave up 7 bases and V 5 bases, and 8 bases lay outside the gene matches. The CDR3 sequence: CASSKTGSRQPQHF. The CDR3 DNA reads TGTGCCAGCAGCAAGACAGGGTCGCGGCAGCCCCAGCATTTT.

V is TRBV2 and J is TRBJ2-1; the D gene is possibly TRBD2 (7 bases). Between the trimmed V and J ends, which lost 10 bases and 7 bases, there was a span of 20 bases. Germline V gene sequence: CDR1 SNHLY, CDR2 FYNNEI. The CDR3 covers 14 residues. The CDR3 region is CATESGTRGNEQFF. DNA for the CDR3: TGTGCCACCGAGAGCGGGACAAGAGGGAATGAGCAGTTCTTC.

This clone was counted a single time. V usage is TRBV7-2 and J usage is TRBJ2-7; 7 bases agree with TRBD2. V gave up 2 bases and J gave up 3 bases; unmatched junction bases: 4. CDR1 SGHTA and CDR2 FQGNSA come from the germline V gene. The CDR3 has 14 amino acids. The CDR3 nucleotides are TGTGCCAGCAGCTTATCCCGGGACTACTACGAGCAGTACTTC. Its translation is CASSLSRDYYEQYF.

This clone showed up just once. The chain couples TRBV10-2 to TRBJ1-1; no firm D call. Trimming removed 4 bases from V and 0 bases from J, with 9 bases in between. The CDR3 covers 14 residues. Germline CDR1 WSHSY, CDR2 SAAADI. CDR3 DNA: TGCGCCAGCAGTGCGGCAGGTCTGAACACTGAAGCTTTCTTT. Encoded protein: CASSAAGLNTEAFF.